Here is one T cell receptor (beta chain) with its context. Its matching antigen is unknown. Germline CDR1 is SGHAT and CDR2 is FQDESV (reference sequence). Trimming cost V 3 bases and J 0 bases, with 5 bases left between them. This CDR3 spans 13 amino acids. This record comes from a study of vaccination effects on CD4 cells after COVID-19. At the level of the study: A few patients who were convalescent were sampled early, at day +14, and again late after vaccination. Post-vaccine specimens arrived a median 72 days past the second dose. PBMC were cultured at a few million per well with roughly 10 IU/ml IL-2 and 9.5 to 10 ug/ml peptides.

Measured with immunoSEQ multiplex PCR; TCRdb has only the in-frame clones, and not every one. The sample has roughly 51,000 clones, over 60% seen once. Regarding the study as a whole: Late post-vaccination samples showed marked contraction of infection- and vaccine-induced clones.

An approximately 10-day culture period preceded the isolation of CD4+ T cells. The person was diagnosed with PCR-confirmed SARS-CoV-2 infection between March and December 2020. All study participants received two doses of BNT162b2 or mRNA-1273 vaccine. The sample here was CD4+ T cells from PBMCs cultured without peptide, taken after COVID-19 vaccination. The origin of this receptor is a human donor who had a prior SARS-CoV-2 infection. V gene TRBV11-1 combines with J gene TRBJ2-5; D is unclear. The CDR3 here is CASSFPNQETQYF. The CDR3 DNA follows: TGTGCCAGCAGCTTTCCCAACCAAGAGACCCAGTACTTC.